Shown below are 8 T cell receptor beta chains from a single sample sequenced in a study of Graves' ophthalmopathy and Graves' hyperthyroidism. Amplifying from RNA transcripts, the study obtained TCR beta CDR3 regions. First-round RT-PCR used HTBI primers; second-round multiplex PCR followed. TCRdb re-called the multiplex PCR reads through MiXCR, storing one row per CDR3 protein. The sample lists roughly 500,000 distinct CDR3 sequences; 13% to 15% were seen once. Sequencing was performed on blood. These receptors were obtained from a woman in her 30s with Graves' ophthalmopathy.

This clonotype was seen many times. The CDR3: CASSETSGKGQETQYF. The CDR3 DNA sequence: TGCGCCAGCAGCGAAACTAGCGGGAAGGGGCAAGAGACCCAGTACTTC. The rearrangement joins TRBV5-1 to TRBJ2-5; 10 positions agree with TRBD2. Germline trimming cut 4 bases from V and 2 bases from J; bases unmatched to any gene: 8. Germline CDR1 SGHRS, CDR2 YFSETQ. CDR3 length: 16 amino acids.

In this sample, this clonotype turned up a few times. The V gene is TRBV6-5, the J gene TRBJ2-2; D not certain. Germline V lookup: CDR1 MNHEY, CDR2 SVGAGI. The CDR3 spans 15 residues. V was pared by 5 bases and J by 8 bases, with 18 bases between. In nucleotides, the CDR3 is TGTGCCAGCAGTCCTCGAAAGGCCCTTTTTGGGGAGCTGTTTTTT. This codes for CASSPRKALFGELFF.

Ten or more counts support this clonotype. V is TRBV12-3 or TRBV12-4 and J is TRBJ2-7, with D perhaps TRBD1 or TRBD2 (5 bases each). Deletions cut 6 bases from V and 0 bases from J, with 15 bases between. This CDR3 has 15 residues. The CDR3 region is CASRRDLDHSYEQYF. CDR3 in DNA: TGTGCCAGCAGACGGGACCTCGACCACTCCTACGAGCAGTACTTC.

As for this clonotype: With a much larger clone just one base away, this may be a read error. The chain links TRBV6-5 to TRBJ2-4; D is perhaps TRBD1 (5 bases). The CDR3 loop spans 15 amino acids. Germline CDR1 and CDR2: MNHEY and SVGAGI. CDR3 sequence: CASSSTDLANNIQYF. DNA for the CDR3: TGTGCCAGCAGTTCGACAGATTTAGCCAATAACATTCAGTACTTC.

This clonotype was observed at least ten times. The chain employs TRBV28 and TRBJ2-7; no reliable D call. V lost 2 bases, J lost 4 bases, and 6 bases lay in between. Germline V gene lookup returns CDR1 MDHEN and CDR2 SYDVKM. This CDR3 has 12 residues. This CDR3 reads CASSLQMYEQYF. In nucleotides, the CDR3 is TGTGCCAGCAGTTTACAGATGTACGAGCAGTACTTC.

This clonotype occurred many times. The chain joins TRBV6-2 or TRBV6-3 to TRBJ1-5; TRBD1 might be the D (5 bases). The CDR3 loop spans 17 amino acids. The germline V gene encodes CDR1 MNHEY and CDR2 SVGEGT. V lost 5 bases, J lost 1 base, and 18 bases lay in between. The CDR3: CASSHPVQGTSNQPQHF. DNA for the CDR3: TGTGCCAGCAGTCACCCCGTTCAGGGCACGAGCAATCAGCCCCAGCATTTT.

This clonotype showed up many times. The chain couples TRBV27 to TRBJ2-7; a weak D match, TRBD1 (6 bases). This CDR3 contains 14 residues. Germline CDR1 and CDR2: MNHEY and SMNVEV (reference sequence). The V end was cut by 5 bases, the J end by 0 bases, with 11 bases between. CDR3 in amino acids: CASSLRDNSYEQYF. The DNA of the CDR3 is TGTGCCAGCAGTCTTCGGGACAACTCCTACGAGCAGTACTTC.

The gene calls are TRBV4-2 and TRBJ1-3; D not resolved. From germline, CDR1 is LGHNA and CDR2 YNFKEQ. This CDR3 spans 16 amino acids. The germline V and J ends were trimmed by 4 bases and 1 base, with 14 bases remaining between them. CDR3 in amino acids: CASSLRVGRSGNTIYF. The CDR3, as DNA: TGTGCCAGCAGCCTAAGAGTTGGCCGATCTGGAAACACCATATATTTT.